A selection of T cell receptor beta chains follows, all from one sample in a study of T cell repertoires in cytomegalovirus infection. TCRdb ran MiXCR on the reads and lists one entry per CDR3 protein. The sample holds roughly 700,000 distinct CDR3 sequences; around 35% are singletons and the top ten take 15% to 20%. These receptors' antigens are unknown. Sequenced material: cultured PBMCs, taken from culture after CMV antigen stimulation. Receptor source: a human donor in good health (CMV status not recorded). Some clones in this sample may be carry-over from other donors' samples. CDR3s include the opening cysteine and the closing phenylalanine or tryptophan. Fields, in order: CDR3 protein, CDR3 DNA, clone size, J gene, V gene, D gene. D genes are given only for firm matches. Rows give clone size only sometimes, using once, few, many, or a class for an expanded clone.

CASSTPLARNTGELFF,TGTGCCAGCAGTACGCCTCTGGCCAGAAACACCGGGGAGCTGTTTTTT,few,TRBJ2-2,TRBV7-2,.
CASSYSEEQLYEQYF,TGTGCCAGCAGTTACTCTGAGGAGCAACTCTACGAGCAGTACTTC,once,TRBJ2-7,TRBV6-6,.
CAISGRRRGADTQYF,TGTGCCATCAGTGGTAGGCGGAGGGGGGCAGATACGCAGTATTTT,.,TRBJ2-3,TRBV10-3,.
CASGLYLKASYQPQHF,TGTGCTAGTGGTTTGTACCTAAAGGCCTCCTATCAGCCCCAGCATTTT,few,TRBJ1-5,TRBV12-5,.
CASSQTPRRETQYF,TGTGCCAGCAGCCAGACTCCTAGGCGGGAGACCCAGTACTTC,.,TRBJ2-5,TRBV11-2,.
CASSQIGGEDEQFF,TGTGCCAGCAGCCAAATCGGGGGGGAGGATGAGCAGTTCTTC,few,TRBJ2-1,TRBV7-2,TRBD2
CASRPSTGEMNTEAFF,TGCGCCAGCCGCCCTTCTACAGGGGAGATGAACACTGAAGCTTTCTTT,.,TRBJ1-1,TRBV5-1,TRBD1
CASSLAGGVGEKLFF,TGTGCCAGCAGCTTAGCGGGAGGGGTAGGGGAAAAACTGTTTTTT,.,TRBJ1-4,TRBV7-2,.
CASSLDRWGSQETQYF,TGTGCCAGCAGTTTAGATCGGTGGGGGAGCCAAGAGACCCAGTACTTC,few,TRBJ2-5,TRBV12-3/TRBV12-4,.
CASSLKYGGGTYTDTQYF,TGTGCCAGCAGCTTGAAGTATGGCGGGGGGACCTACACAGATACGCAGTATTTT,many,TRBJ2-3,TRBV7-2,TRBD2
CASSLSQGAFNYGYTF,TGTGCCAGCAGTTTAAGCCAGGGGGCCTTTAACTATGGCTACACCTTC,few,TRBJ1-2,TRBV12-3/TRBV12-4,TRBD1
CASSFPFRGLIDYEQYF,TGTGCCAGCAGCTTTCCCTTCAGGGGCCTAATTGACTACGAGCAGTACTTC,.,TRBJ2-7,TRBV7-8,.
CASSRDFGELFF,TGTGCCAGCAGTCGGGACTTCGGGGAGCTGTTTTTT,many,TRBJ2-2,TRBV7-2,.
CSAFIMRGGTDTQYF,TGCAGTGCTTTCATTATGCGGGGGGGCACAGATACGCAGTATTTT,once,TRBJ2-3,TRBV20-1,TRBD2
CASTATSGGRSSYNEQFF,TGTGCCAGCACCGCGACTAGCGGGGGCCGGAGCTCCTACAATGAGCAGTTCTTC,.,TRBJ2-1,TRBV25-1,TRBD2
CSARSRLNYGYTF,TGCAGTGCTAGAAGCAGATTAAACTATGGCTACACCTTC,.,TRBJ1-2,TRBV20-1,.
CASSLGASGVWQWDTQYF,TGTGCCAGCAGCTTAGGGGCTAGCGGGGTCTGGCAGTGGGATACGCAGTATTTT,.,TRBJ2-3,TRBV13,TRBD2
CSAGTGNDYEQYF,TGCAGCGCCGGGACAGGGAATGACTACGAGCAGTACTTC,.,TRBJ2-7,TRBV29-1,TRBD1
CASRYGLGAFF,TGTGCCAGCAGGTATGGGCTGGGAGCTTTCTTT,.,TRBJ1-1,TRBV2,.
CASSLTSHGRLEQFF,TGTGCCAGCAGTTTAACCTCTCACGGCCGACTTGAGCAGTTCTTC,.,TRBJ2-1,TRBV12-3/TRBV12-4,.
CASSLDSLYNEQFF,TGCGCCAGCAGCTTGGACTCCCTTTACAATGAGCAGTTCTTC,.,TRBJ2-1,TRBV5-1,.
CASSLRGTSGSFINEQFF,TGTGCCAGCAGCTTAAGGGGGACTAGCGGGAGTTTCATCAATGAGCAGTTCTTC,many,TRBJ2-1,TRBV7-2,TRBD2
CASSYSRGRANNEKLFF,TGTGCCAGCAGTTACTCGAGAGGACGGGCGAATAATGAAAAACTGTTTTTT,few,TRBJ1-4,TRBV6-5,.
CASSAPGRKNTEAFF,TGTGCCAGTAGTGCTCCGGGACGCAAGAACACTGAAGCTTTCTTT,.,TRBJ1-1,TRBV19,.
CASSLTGSNGWNEQFF,TGTGCCAGCAGCTTGACAGGGTCGAACGGCTGGAATGAGCAGTTCTTC,few,TRBJ2-1,TRBV7-8,TRBD1
CASSIQGRVDTEAFF,TGTGCCAGCAGCATACAGGGAAGGGTCGACACTGAAGCTTTCTTT,many,TRBJ1-1,TRBV7-2,.
CASSLFGGRETQYF,TGTGCCAGCAGTTTATTCGGGGGGCGGGAGACCCAGTACTTC,.,TRBJ2-5,TRBV27,.
CASSEQGAGYGYTF,TGTGCCAGCAGTGAACAGGGGGCTGGGTATGGCTACACCTTC,.,TRBJ1-2,TRBV6-1,TRBD1
CASSSGLAGWNTGELFF,TGTGCCAGCAGCTCGGGACTAGCGGGATGGAACACCGGGGAGCTGTTTTTT,.,TRBJ2-2,TRBV7-2,TRBD2
CASSQSWEGTGTGELFF,TGTGCCAGCAGTCAATCCTGGGAGGGTACGGGCACCGGGGAGCTGTTTTTT,few,TRBJ2-2,TRBV6-5,TRBD2
CASSPGPTENEKLFF,TGCGCCAGCAGCCCTGGACCCACAGAAAATGAAAAACTGTTTTTT,few,TRBJ1-4,TRBV5-1,.
CASSSQGLVPDTQYF,TGTGCCAGCAGCTCACAGGGTCTGGTGCCAGATACGCAGTATTTT,.,TRBJ2-3,TRBV7-9,.
CASSYSGDYGYTF,TGTGCCAGCAGTTACTCAGGGGACTATGGCTACACCTTC,few,TRBJ1-2,TRBV6-2/TRBV6-3,.
CASSSPRGETDTQYF,TGTGCCAGCAGTTCCCCCAGGGGGGAGACAGATACGCAGTATTTT,.,TRBJ2-3,TRBV6-5,.
CASSLWSGGAWREQFF,TGTGCCAGCAGTTTATGGAGCGGGGGGGCCTGGCGAGAGCAGTTCTTC,.,TRBJ2-1,TRBV27,TRBD2
CASSSSGASNEQYF,TGCGCCAGCAGCTCATCCGGGGCCAGCAACGAGCAGTACTTC,.,TRBJ2-7,TRBV4-1,.
CASSRRQGTDTQYF,TGTGCCAGCAGCCGGAGACAGGGGACAGATACGCAGTATTTT,many,TRBJ2-3,TRBV7-2,TRBD1
CATTEGGGRTDTQYF,TGTGCCACCACCGAGGGGGGGGGGCGCACAGATACGCAGTATTTT,.,TRBJ2-3,TRBV24-1,.
CASSHGGGGANVLTF,TGTGCCAGCAGCCATGGGGGGGGAGGGGCCAACGTCCTGACTTTC,.,TRBJ2-6,TRBV4-2,TRBD2
CASTPAGTNQPQHF,TGTGCCAGCACCCCCGCAGGTACCAATCAGCCCCAGCATTTT,.,TRBJ1-5,TRBV6-8,.
CASRHLSGRGGYNEQFF,TGTGCCAGCAGACACCTCTCCGGGCGGGGGGGGTACAATGAGCAGTTCTTC,few,TRBJ2-1,TRBV6-2/TRBV6-3,TRBD2
CASSYSSGGSSPLHF,TGTGCCAGCAGTTACTCGTCCGGGGGCTCCTCACCCCTCCACTTT,few,TRBJ1-6,TRBV6-6,.
CASRRGRQDTQYF,TGTGCCAGCCGCCGGGGTAGGCAGGATACGCAGTATTTT,few,TRBJ2-3,TRBV6-2/TRBV6-3,.
CASSQKNGPSYEQYF,TGCGCCAGCAGCCAAAAGAATGGGCCCTCCTACGAGCAGTACTTC,.,TRBJ2-7,TRBV4-3,.